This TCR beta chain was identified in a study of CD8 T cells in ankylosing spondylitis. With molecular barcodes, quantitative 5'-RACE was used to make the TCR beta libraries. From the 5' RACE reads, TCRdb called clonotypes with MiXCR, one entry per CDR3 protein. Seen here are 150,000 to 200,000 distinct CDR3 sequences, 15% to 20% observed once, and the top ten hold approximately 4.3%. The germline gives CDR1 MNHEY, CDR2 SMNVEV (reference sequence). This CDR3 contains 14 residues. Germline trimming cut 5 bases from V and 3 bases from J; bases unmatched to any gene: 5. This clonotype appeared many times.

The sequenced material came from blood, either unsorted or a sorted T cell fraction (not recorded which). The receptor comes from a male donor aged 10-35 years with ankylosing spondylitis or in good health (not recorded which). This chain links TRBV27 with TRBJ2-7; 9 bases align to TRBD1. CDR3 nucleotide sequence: TGTGCCAGCAGTCCGGGACAGGGAGGCTACGAGCAGTACTTC. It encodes CASSPGQGGYEQYF.